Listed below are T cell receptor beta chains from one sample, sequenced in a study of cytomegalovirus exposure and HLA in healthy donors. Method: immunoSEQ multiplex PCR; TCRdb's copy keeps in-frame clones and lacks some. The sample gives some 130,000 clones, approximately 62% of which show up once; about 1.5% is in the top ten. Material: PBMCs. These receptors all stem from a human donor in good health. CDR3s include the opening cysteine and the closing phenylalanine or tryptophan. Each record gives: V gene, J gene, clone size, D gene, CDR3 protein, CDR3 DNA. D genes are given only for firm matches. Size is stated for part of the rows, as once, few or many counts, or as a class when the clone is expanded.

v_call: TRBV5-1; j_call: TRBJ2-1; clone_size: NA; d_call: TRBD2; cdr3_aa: CASSGGLGAAEQFF; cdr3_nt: TGCGCCAGCAGCGGAGGACTAGGGGCCGCGGAGCAGTTCTTC
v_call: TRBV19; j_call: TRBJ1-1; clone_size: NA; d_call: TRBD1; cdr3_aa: CASSISGGVTEAFF; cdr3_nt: TGTGCCAGTAGTATTTCAGGGGGAGTCACTGAAGCTTTCTTT
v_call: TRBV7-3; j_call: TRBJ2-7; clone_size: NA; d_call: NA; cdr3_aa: CASSSRVLYSYEQYF; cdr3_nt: TGTGCCAGCAGCTCCAGGGTTCTCTACTCCTACGAGCAGTACTTC
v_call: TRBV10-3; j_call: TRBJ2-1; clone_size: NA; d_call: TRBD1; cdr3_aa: CAISVVRGNEQFF; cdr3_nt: TGTGCCATCAGTGTCGTCAGGGGGAATGAGCAGTTCTTC
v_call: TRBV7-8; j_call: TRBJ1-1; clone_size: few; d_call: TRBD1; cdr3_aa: CASSSRTGGESAFF; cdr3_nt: TGTGCCAGCAGCTCCAGGACAGGGGGCGAGTCAGCTTTCTTT
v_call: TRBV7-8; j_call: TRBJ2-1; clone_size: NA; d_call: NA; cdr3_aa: CASSRRDITYNEQFF; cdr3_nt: TGTGCCAGCAGCCGACGGGATATAACCTACAATGAGCAGTTCTTC
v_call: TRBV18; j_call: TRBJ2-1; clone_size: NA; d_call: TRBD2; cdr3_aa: CASSPKAGGLIYNEQFF; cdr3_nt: TGTGCCAGCTCACCAAAAGCGGGAGGGCTCATCTACAATGAGCAGTTCTTC
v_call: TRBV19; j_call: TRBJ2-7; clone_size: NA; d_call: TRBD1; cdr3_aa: CASSGQATYEQYF; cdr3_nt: TGTGCCAGTTCGGGACAGGCAACCTACGAGCAGTACTTC
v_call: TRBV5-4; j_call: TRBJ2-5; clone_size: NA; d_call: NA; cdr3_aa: CASSLGVGKETQYF; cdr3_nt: TGTGCCAGCAGCTTGGGGGTCGGGAAAGAGACCCAGTACTTC
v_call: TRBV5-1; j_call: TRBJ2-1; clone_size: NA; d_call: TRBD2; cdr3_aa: CASSLSGNVNEQFF; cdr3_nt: TGCGCCAGCAGCCTTAGCGGGAACGTCAATGAGCAGTTCTTC
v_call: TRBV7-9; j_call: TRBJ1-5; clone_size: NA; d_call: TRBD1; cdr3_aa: CASSFLGRGRDQPQHF; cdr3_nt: TGTGCCAGCAGCTTTCTGGGCAGGGGGCGCGATCAGCCCCAGCATTTT
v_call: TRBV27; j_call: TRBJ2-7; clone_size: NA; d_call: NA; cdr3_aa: CASSTGTGYEQYF; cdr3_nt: TGTGCCAGCAGTACCGGGACTGGCTACGAGCAGTACTTC
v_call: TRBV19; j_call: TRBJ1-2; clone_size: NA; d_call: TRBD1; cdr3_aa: CASSDRDGYTF; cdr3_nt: TGTGCCAGTAGTGACAGGGATGGCTACACCTTC
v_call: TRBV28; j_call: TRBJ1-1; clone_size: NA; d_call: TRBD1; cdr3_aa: CASSTYRGVNTEAFF; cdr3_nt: TGTGCCAGCAGTACCTACAGGGGGGTGAACACTGAAGCTTTCTTT
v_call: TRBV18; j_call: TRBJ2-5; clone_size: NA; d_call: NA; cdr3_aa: CASSPATGQETQYF; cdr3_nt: TGTGCCAGCTCACCGGCGACAGGCCAAGAGACCCAGTACTTC
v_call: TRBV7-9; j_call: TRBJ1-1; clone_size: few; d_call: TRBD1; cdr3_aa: CASSLNTGAATEAFF; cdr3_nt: TGTGCCAGCAGCTTAAACACAGGGGCCGCCACTGAAGCTTTCTTT
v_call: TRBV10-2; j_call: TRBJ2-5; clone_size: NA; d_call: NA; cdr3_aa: CASIVAGHPYQETQYF; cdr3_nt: TGCGCCAGCATCGTCGCCGGACATCCGTACCAAGAGACCCAGTACTTC
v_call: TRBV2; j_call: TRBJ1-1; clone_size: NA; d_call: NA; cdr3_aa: CASRRLNTEAFF; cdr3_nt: TGTGCCAGCAGGCGGCTGAACACTGAAGCTTTCTTT
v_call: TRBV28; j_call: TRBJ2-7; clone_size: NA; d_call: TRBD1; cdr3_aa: CASSLWRDRGNYEQYF; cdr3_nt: TGTGCCAGCAGTTTATGGCGGGACAGGGGGAACTACGAGCAGTACTTC
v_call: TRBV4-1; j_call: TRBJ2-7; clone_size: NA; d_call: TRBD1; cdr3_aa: CASSQVGGRGNYEQYF; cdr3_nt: TGCGCCAGCAGCCAAGTAGGTGGCAGGGGGAACTACGAGCAGTACTTC
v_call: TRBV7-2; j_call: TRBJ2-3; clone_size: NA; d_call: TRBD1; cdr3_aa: CASSWTGGLDTQYF; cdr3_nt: TGTGCCAGCAGCTGGACAGGGGGCCTCGATACGCAGTATTTT
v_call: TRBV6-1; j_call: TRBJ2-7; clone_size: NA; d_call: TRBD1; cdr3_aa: CASSAPPGQGAYEQYF; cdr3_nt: TGTGCCAGCAGTGCTCCGCCGGGACAGGGGGCCTACGAGCAGTACTTC
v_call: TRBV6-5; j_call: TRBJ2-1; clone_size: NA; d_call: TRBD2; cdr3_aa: CATSGTSGRNEQFF; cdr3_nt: TGTGCCACCAGTGGTACTAGCGGGAGAAATGAGCAGTTCTTC
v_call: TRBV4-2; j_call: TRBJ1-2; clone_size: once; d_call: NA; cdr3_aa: CASSQNPGDVYGYTF; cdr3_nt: TGTGCCAGCAGCCAAAATCCCGGGGATGTGTATGGCTACACCTTC
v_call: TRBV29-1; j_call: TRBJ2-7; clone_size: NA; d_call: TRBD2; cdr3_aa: CSVEGRGGLGFSEQYF; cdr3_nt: TGCAGCGTTGAAGGTCGAGGCGGACTAGGGTTCTCCGAGCAGTACTTC
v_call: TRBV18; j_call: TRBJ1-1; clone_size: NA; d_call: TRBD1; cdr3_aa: CASSRDRVNTEAFF; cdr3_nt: TGTGCCAGCTCACGGGACAGGGTGAACACTGAAGCTTTCTTT
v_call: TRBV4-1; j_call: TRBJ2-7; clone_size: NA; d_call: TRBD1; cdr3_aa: CASSQVRGLEQYF; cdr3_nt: TGCGCCAGCAGCCAAGTCAGGGGGCTCGAGCAGTACTTC
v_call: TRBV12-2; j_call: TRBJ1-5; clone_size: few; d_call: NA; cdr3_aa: CASRLGQGCNQPQHF; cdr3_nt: TGTGCAAGTCGCTTAGGCCAGGGGTGCAATCAGCCCCAGCATTTT
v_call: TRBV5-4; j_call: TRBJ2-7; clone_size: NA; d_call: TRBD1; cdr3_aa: CASSSQGVRYEQYF; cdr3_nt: TGTGCCAGCAGCTCGCAGGGGGTTAGATACGAGCAGTACTTC
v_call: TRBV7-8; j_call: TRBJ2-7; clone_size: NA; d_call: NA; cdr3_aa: CASSLGTFREQYF; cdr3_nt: TGTGCCAGCAGCCTCGGGACTTTTAGGGAGCAGTACTTC
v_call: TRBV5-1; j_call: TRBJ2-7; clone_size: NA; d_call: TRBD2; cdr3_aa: CASSTGTSGTYEQYF; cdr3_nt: TGCGCCAGCAGCACCGGGACTAGCGGGACCTACGAGCAGTACTTC
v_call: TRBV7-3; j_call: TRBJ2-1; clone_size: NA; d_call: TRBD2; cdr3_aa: CASSLTGGRWGNEQFF; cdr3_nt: TGTGCCAGCAGCTTAACGGGCGGGAGGTGGGGCAATGAGCAGTTCTTC
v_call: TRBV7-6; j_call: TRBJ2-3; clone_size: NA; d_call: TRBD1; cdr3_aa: CASSSTGTGWTDTQYF; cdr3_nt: TGTGCCAGCAGCTCAACCGGGACAGGGTGGACAGATACGCAGTATTTT
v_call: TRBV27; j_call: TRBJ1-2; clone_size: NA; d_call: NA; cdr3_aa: CASSLNGGNGRSYGYTF; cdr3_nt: TGTGCCAGCAGTTTAAATGGGGGGAATGGGAGGAGCTATGGCTACACCTTC
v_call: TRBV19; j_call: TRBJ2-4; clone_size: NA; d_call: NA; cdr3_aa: CASSILRLATETKNIQYF; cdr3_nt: TGTGCCAGTAGTATTTTACGACTCGCAACCGAGACCAAAAACATTCAGTACTTC
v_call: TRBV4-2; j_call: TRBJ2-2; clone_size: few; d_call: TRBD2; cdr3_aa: CASSHQMTSGSPNTGELFF; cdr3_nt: TGTGCCAGCAGCCACCAGATGACTAGCGGGAGCCCGAACACCGGGGAGCTGTTTTTT
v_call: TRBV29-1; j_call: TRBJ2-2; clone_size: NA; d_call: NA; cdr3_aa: CSAREAPDKYTGELFF; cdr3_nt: TGCAGCGCCCGAGAGGCCCCGGATAAGTACACCGGGGAGCTGTTTTTT
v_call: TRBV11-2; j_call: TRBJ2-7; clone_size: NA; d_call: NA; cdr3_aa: CASSLGNRVQRQYF; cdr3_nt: TGTGCCAGCAGCTTAGGGAACAGGGTCCAACGGCAGTACTTC
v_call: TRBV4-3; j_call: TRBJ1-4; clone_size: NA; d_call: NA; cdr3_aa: CASSRDRGFNEKLFF; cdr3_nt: TGCGCCAGCAGCCGCGACCGGGGGTTTAATGAAAAACTGTTTTTT
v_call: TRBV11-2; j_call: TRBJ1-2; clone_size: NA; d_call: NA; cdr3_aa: CASSLGFSANYGYTF; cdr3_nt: TGTGCCAGCAGCTTAGGGTTTTCAGCTAACTATGGCTACACCTTC
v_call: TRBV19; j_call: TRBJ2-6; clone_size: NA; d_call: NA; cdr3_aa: CASSIATGTSSSGANVLTF; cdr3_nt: TGTGCCAGTAGTATAGCTACCGGGACATCTAGCTCTGGGGCCAACGTCCTGACTTTC
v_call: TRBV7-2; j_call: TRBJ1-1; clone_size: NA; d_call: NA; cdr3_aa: CASSLFGAGDTEAFF; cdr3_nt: TGTGCCAGCAGCTTATTCGGTGCTGGAGACACTGAAGCTTTCTTT
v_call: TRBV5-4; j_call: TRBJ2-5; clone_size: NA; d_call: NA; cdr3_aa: CASSLIQSQETQYF; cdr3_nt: TGTGCCAGCAGCTTGATTCAGTCCCAAGAGACCCAGTACTTC
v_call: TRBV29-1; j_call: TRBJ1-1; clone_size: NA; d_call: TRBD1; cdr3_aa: CSAPGGQGARNTEAFF; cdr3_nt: TGCAGCGCCCCCGGGGGACAGGGGGCGCGGAACACTGAAGCTTTCTTT
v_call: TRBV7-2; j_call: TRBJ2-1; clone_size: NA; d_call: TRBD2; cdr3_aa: CASTLREGEQFF; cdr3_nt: TGTGCCAGCACCCTGCGGGAGGGTGAGCAGTTCTTC
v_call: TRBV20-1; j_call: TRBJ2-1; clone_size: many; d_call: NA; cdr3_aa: CSACVYNEQFF; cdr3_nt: TGCAGTGCTTGCGTTTACAATGAGCAGTTCTTC
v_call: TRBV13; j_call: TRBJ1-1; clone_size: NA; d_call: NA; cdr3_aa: CASSLGQAVNTEAFF; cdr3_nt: TGTGCCAGCAGCTTAGGACAGGCAGTGAACACTGAAGCTTTCTTT
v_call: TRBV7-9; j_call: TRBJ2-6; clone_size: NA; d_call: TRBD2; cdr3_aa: CASSRGLAGDAGANVLTF; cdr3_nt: TGTGCCAGCAGCCGGGGACTAGCGGGAGATGCGGGGGCCAACGTCCTGACTTTC
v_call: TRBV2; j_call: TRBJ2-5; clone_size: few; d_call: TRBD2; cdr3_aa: CASRPGTSGETQYF; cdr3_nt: TGTGCCAGCAGGCCCGGGACTAGCGGAGAGACCCAGTACTTC
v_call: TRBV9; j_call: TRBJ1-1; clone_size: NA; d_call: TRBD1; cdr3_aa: CASSLPGTGNTEAFF; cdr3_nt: TGTGCCAGCAGCCTGCCGGGGACAGGGAACACTGAAGCTTTCTTT
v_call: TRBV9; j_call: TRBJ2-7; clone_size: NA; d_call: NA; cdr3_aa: CASSVDVRDREQYF; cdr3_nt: TGTGCCAGCAGCGTAGACGTCAGGGATCGCGAGCAGTACTTC
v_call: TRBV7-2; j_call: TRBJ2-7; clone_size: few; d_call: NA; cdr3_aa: CASSLDGRAEQYF; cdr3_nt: TGTGCCAGCAGCTTAGATGGCAGGGCCGAGCAGTACTTC
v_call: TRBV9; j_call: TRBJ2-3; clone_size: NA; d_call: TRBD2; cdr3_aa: CASSVVSGRGNTDTQYF; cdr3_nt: TGTGCCAGCAGCGTAGTTAGCGGGAGGGGGAACACAGATACGCAGTATTTT
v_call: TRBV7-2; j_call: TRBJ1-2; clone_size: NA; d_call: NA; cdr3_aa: CASSLFRGRVNYGYTF; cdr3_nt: TGTGCCAGCAGCTTGTTCAGGGGAAGAGTTAACTATGGCTACACCTTC
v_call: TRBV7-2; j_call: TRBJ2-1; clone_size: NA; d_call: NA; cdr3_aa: CASSLRASLSYNEQFF; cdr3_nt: TGTGCCAGCAGCTTAAGGGCTAGCCTTTCCTACAATGAGCAGTTCTTC
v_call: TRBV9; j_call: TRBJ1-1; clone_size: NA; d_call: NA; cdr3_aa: CASSAFGGHTNTEAFF; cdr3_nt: TGTGCCAGCAGCGCCTTCGGGGGGCACACGAACACTGAAGCTTTCTTT
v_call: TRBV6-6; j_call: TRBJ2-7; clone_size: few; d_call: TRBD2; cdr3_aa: CASSFPGLAGDEQYF; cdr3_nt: TGTGCCAGCAGTTTCCCGGGACTAGCGGGAGACGAGCAGTACTTC
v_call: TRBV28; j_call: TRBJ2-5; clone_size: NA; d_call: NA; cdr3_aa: CASRDQGRETQYF; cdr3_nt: TGTGCCAGCAGAGACCAGGGGCGGGAGACCCAGTACTTC
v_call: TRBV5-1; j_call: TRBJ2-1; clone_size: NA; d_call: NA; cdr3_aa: CASSLGGADGRFAYNEQFF; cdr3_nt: TGCGCCAGCAGCTTGGGGGGCGCGGACGGAAGATTTGCCTACAATGAGCAGTTCTTC
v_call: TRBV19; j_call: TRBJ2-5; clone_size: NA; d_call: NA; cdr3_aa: CASSFGSEGETQYF; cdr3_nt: TGTGCCAGTAGTTTCGGGTCCGAGGGAGAGACCCAGTACTTC